A single sample is the source of the 14 T cell receptor beta chains below, sequenced in a study of CD8 T cells in Susac syndrome. Random hexamers primed reverse transcription of about 0.5 to 1 ug RNA. One entry per CDR3 protein results from TCRdb running MiXCR on the immunoSEQ multiplex PCR reads. The data show 150,000 to 200,000 distinct CDR3 sequences, around 90% seen once. Sequencing used CD4+ T cells from PBMCs. The receptors derive from a human donor with Susac syndrome.

The chain couples TRBV7-9 to TRBJ2-7, with D perhaps assigned TRBD1 or TRBD2 (6 bases each). CDR1 is SEHNR, CDR2 FQNEAQ, per germline (reference sequence). V was cut by 7 bases and J by 6 bases, with 16 bases left in between. This CDR3 is 13 amino acids long. The DNA for the CDR3 is TGTGCCAGCAACCTTATCACGGGGGCCGAGCAGTACTTC. This translates into CASNLITGAEQYF.

The chain has TRBV7-9 and TRBJ2-1; the match to TRBD2 covers 14 bases. The CDR3 contains 18 residues. V was clipped by 5 bases and J by 4 bases; unmatched bases: 10. From germline, CDR1 is SEHNR and CDR2 FQNEAQ (reference sequence). CDR3 amino acids: CASSPLTSGRANYNEQFF. CDR3 in DNA: TGTGCCAGCAGCCCATTGACTAGCGGGAGGGCCAATTACAATGAGCAGTTCTTC.

V and J are TRBV21-1 and TRBJ1-1. TRBV21-1 constitutes a pseudogene. The CDR3 loop spans 12 amino acids. Here the CDR3 reads CAQQFGFTEAFF. Written as DNA, the CDR3 is TGTGCCCAGCAGTTCGGGTTCACTGAAGCTTTCTTT.

This chain uses TRBV30 with TRBJ1-2, with D possibly being TRBD1 (5 bases). This CDR3 has 15 residues. V lost 5 bases and J lost 8, with 24 bases in between. The germline V gene has CDR1 GTSNPN and CDR2 SVGIG (reference sequence). The CDR3 loop is CAWLPFSPFEGGYTF. CDR3 nucleotide sequence: TGTGCCTGGCTTCCCTTCTCCCCCTTCGAGGGGGGCTACACCTTC. The variable domain in full, completed from reference TRBV30 and TRBJ1-2, reads SQTIHQWPATLVQPVGSPLSLECTVEGTSNPNLYWYRQAAGRGLQLLFYSVGIGQISSEVPQNLSASRPQDRQFILSSKKLLLSDSGFYLCAWLPFSPFEGGYTFGSGTRLTVV.

V and J are TRBV12-3 or TRBV12-4 and TRBJ2-6; 7 bases are a match to TRBD1. Trimming removed 5 bases from V and 0 bases from J; junction bases left unmatched: 13. The CDR3 covers 19 residues. CDR3 DNA: TGTGCCAGCAGTGCCAACCGGGGACAGCTGCTCTCTGGGGCCAACGTCCTGACTTTC. Translated: CASSANRGQLLSGANVLTF.

This clonotype appeared a single time. The chain joins TRBV7-9 to TRBJ1-2, with D perhaps TRBD1 (6 bases). This CDR3 is 12 amino acids long. Deletions cut 5 bases from V and 6 bases from J, with 10 bases between. Germline values: CDR1 SEHNR, CDR2 FQNEAQ (reference sequence). The CDR3 nucleotides are TGTGCCAGCAGCCCCCGGGACAATGGCTACACCTTC. Translation gives CASSPRDNGYTF.

This clonotype was observed once. The genes are TRBV29-1 and TRBJ1-2; D uncertain. The V end was cut by 3 bases, the J end by 6 bases, with 14 bases between. This CDR3 region has 13 residues. The V gene's germline CDR1 is SQVTM and CDR2 ANQGSEA. The CDR3: CSVDVGSPDGYTF. CDR3 DNA sequence: TGCAGCGTTGATGTGGGATCCCCAGATGGCTACACCTTC.

The chain has TRBV20-1 and TRBJ2-6; TRBD1 agrees at 7 bases. V trimming: 7 bases; J trimming: 4 bases; junction bases outside the gene matches: 4. The CDR3 covers 13 residues. Germline-derived CDR1 and CDR2 are DFQATT and SNEGSKA (reference sequence). The CDR3 sequence is CSVGGAGANVLTF. The CDR3 nucleotides are TGCAGTGTAGGGGGCGCGGGGGCCAACGTCCTGACTTTC.

Here the CDR3 DNA reads TGTGCCAGCAGCTCCCCAACCAATGAGCAGTTCTTC. This encodes CASSSPTNEQFF. This sequence joins TRBV7-8 and TRBJ2-1; D gene uncertain. V was shortened by 4 bases and J by 6 bases, with 7 bases between the two germline ends. This CDR3 spans 12 amino acids. Germline V gene lookup returns CDR1 SGHVS and CDR2 FQNEAQ.

The gene calls are TRBV4-1 and TRBJ2-7; 7 nucleotides match TRBD2. Germline V lookup: CDR1 MGHRA, CDR2 YSYEKL. The CDR3 length is 18 residues. Trimming removed 0 bases from V and 5 bases from J; junction bases left unmatched: 16. As DNA, the CDR3 is TGCGCCAGCAGCCAAGATTTGTTTACGGGGGGACGTCGGAACGAGCAGTACTTC. The encoded protein is CASSQDLFTGGRRNEQYF.

The CDR3 region is CVAGGLRYNEQFF. For the CDR3, the DNA is TGTGTCGCGGGAGGCCTACGATACAATGAGCAGTTCTTC. The chain is built from TRBV3-1 and TRBJ2-1; 8 bases match TRBD2. Germline loops: CDR1 LGHDT, CDR2 YNNKEL (reference sequence). CDR3 size: 13 residues.

The genes are TRBV12-3 or TRBV12-4 and TRBJ2-3, with TRBD1 matching 9 bases. V lost 7 bases to trimming and J lost 2 bases; unmatched junction nucleotides: 4. This CDR3 has 14 amino acids. CDR3 in amino acids: CASTRTGVTDTQYF. The CDR3 coding sequence is TGTGCCAGCACCCGGACAGGGGTCACAGATACGCAGTATTTT.

The gene calls are TRBV3-1 and TRBJ2-1; the match to TRBD2 covers 7 bases. The CDR3 runs 16 residues. Trimming at V came to 0 bases and at J to 0 bases, leaving 2 bases not matched to a gene. Germline CDR1 LGHDT, CDR2 YNNKEL (reference sequence). The CDR3 loop reads CASSQDSSGSYNEQFF. The CDR3 DNA sequence: TGTGCCAGCAGCCAAGATTCTAGCGGCTCCTACAATGAGCAGTTCTTC.

This chain links TRBV25-1 with TRBJ2-1, with D perhaps TRBD2 (6 bases). Germline CDR1 reads MGHDK; CDR2 reads SYGVNS. The V end was cut by 1 base, the J end by 8 bases, with 18 bases between. CDR3 length equals 16 residues. CDR3 sequence reads: CASSELGGRLRYEQFF. CDR3 nucleotide sequence: TGTGCCAGCAGTGAATTGGGAGGCCGGCTGCGTTATGAGCAGTTCTTC.